One sample yielded the 6 T cell receptor beta chains listed below, sequenced in a study of blood T cell repertoires in COVID-19. Sequencing used immunoSEQ multiplex PCR; TCRdb keeps in-frame clones, though not all of them. The table includes some 250,000 clones, over 75% detected once. The sample consisted of peripheral blood. The origin of the receptors is a woman over 75 with acute or convalescent COVID-19.

The V call is TRBV6-5, the J call TRBJ2-1, with 11 positions matching TRBD2. CDR3 length: 14 amino acids. V dropped 7 bases and J dropped 9; count of bases not matched to a gene: 8. Germline V gene sequence: CDR1 MNHEY, CDR2 SVGAGI. The DNA of the CDR3 is TGTGCCAGCATCACTAGCGGGGGCTTCGGTGAGCAGTTCTTC. The encoded protein is CASITSGGFGEQFF.

V is TRBV6-6 and J is TRBJ2-7; TRBD2 matches at 10 bases. The germline gives CDR1 MNHNY, CDR2 SVGAGI (reference sequence). The CDR3 loop spans 15 amino acids. Germline trimming cut 2 bases from V and 5 bases from J; bases unmatched to any gene: 6. The CDR3 DNA sequence: TGTGCCAGCAGTTACGCCGCGCTAGCGGGAGACGAGCAGTACTTC. It codes for CASSYAALAGDEQYF.

The genes are TRBV28 and TRBJ2-1, with 7 bases that match TRBD2. Trimming took 6 bases from V and 5 from J; bases not matched to a gene: 10. The CDR3 sequence is 15 residues long. CDR1 is MDHEN and CDR2 is SYDVKM in the germline V gene. The CDR3 is CASRSGGPGHNEQFF. The CDR3 DNA follows: TGTGCCAGCAGGTCGGGGGGACCAGGCCACAATGAGCAGTTCTTC.

V usage is TRBV29-1 and J usage is TRBJ1-5; D remains unclear. Looked up from germline, CDR1 is SQVTM and CDR2 is ANQGSEA. This CDR3 is 12 amino acids long. V was clipped by 4 bases and J by 4 bases, with 8 bases between them. The CDR3 nucleotides are TGCAGCGTTGGGGAGAGGAATCAGCCCCAGCATTTT. Amino acid sequence: CSVGERNQPQHF.

In this sample, this clone turned up a few times. This same CDR3 is encoded by further DNA sequences in the sample. J is TRBJ1-5 and V is TRBV15; maybe TRBD1 (5 bases). Trimming took 0 bases from V and 5 from J, leaving 5 bases between them. The CDR3 totals 13 residues. The V gene's germline CDR1 is LNHNV and CDR2 YYDKDF (reference sequence). CDR3 bases: TGTGCCACCAGCAGAGACAGGGATCAGCCCCAGCATTTT. Translation: CATSRDRDQPQHF. Full variable domain (missing parts from reference TRBV15 and TRBJ1-5): DAMVIQNPRYQVTQFGKPVTLSCSQTLNHNVMYWYQQKSSQAPKLLFHYYDKDFNNEADTPDNFQSRRPNTSFCFLDIRSPGLGDTAMYLCATSRDRDQPQHFGDGTRLSIL.

This clone showed up just a few times. The chain uses TRBV5-1 and TRBJ2-1; D is perhaps TRBD1 (5 bases). This CDR3 is 14 amino acids long. Looked up from germline, CDR1 is SGHRS and CDR2 is YFSETQ. V lost 4 bases, J lost 7 bases, and 15 bases lay in between. CDR3 loop: CASSPNTQGNEQFF. The CDR3 DNA sequence: TGCGCCAGCAGCCCCAACACGCAGGGAAATGAGCAGTTCTTC.